These 21 T cell receptor beta chains were all obtained from the same sample, sequenced in a study of tumor and adjacent non-tumor tissue in lung cancer. The library came from three nested PCR rounds adapted from ARM-PCR protocols. TCRdb re-called the multiplex PCR reads with MiXCR, one entry per CDR3 protein. This table holds 98,000 or so distinct CDR3 sequences, around three quarters found once. This sample's RNA came from whole unsorted tissue. This non-tumor lung sample came from over 3 cm beyond the tumor edge. The sample taken for sequencing was distant non-tumor lung tissue. Every receptor here comes from a man between 60 and 75 years old with small cell lung cancer.

Notes on this clonotype: In this CDR3 the conserved last residue, phenylalanine or tryptophan, is missing, so a read error is likely. The chain links TRBV7-8 to TRBJ2-1; TRBD2 aligns across 12 bases. V shed 7 bases, J shed 5 bases, and the junction held 6 bases outside the gene matches. There are 15 residues in the CDR3. Germline lookup yields CDR1 SGHVS and CDR2 FQNEAQ. The CDR3 protein is CASNQGLAGNNEQFL. The CDR3 nucleotides read TGTGCCAGCAACCAAGGACTAGCGGGAAACAATGAGCAGTTCCTC.

This clonotype showed up many times. This rearrangement joins TRBV6-2 or TRBV6-3 to TRBJ2-3; the D is unclear. There are 13 residues in the CDR3. Germline V gives CDR1 MNHEY, CDR2 SVGEGT. The V end lost 6 bases, the J end lost 5 bases, and 12 bases lay between the germline ends. In nucleotides, the CDR3 is TGTGCCAGCAGCCCTGGGTTAAGAGATACGCAGTATTTT. Protein sequence: CASSPGLRDTQYF.

Concerning this clonotype: The missing conserved phenylalanine or tryptophan at the end of this CDR3 makes a read error likely. This rearrangement joins TRBV5-5 to TRBJ2-3; 9 bases align to TRBD1. Germline assignment: CDR1 SGHKS and CDR2 YYEKEE (reference sequence). The CDR3 is 14 amino acids. V was pared by 3 bases and J by 7 bases, with 6 bases of the junction left unmatched. In DNA form, the CDR3 reads TGTGCCAGCAGCTCGACAGGGGGAGAGCATACGCAGTATGTT. Translation: CASSSTGGEHTQYV.

As concerns this clonotype: At one end, the junction sequence differs from germline, possibly due to a read error. This chain links TRBV5-1 with TRBJ2-3; 8 bases map to TRBD1. Per germline, CDR1 SGHRS and CDR2 YFSETQ. The CDR3 length is 15 residues. CDR3 residues: CVSSYPTGDTDTQYF. CDR3 DNA sequence: TGCGTCAGCAGCTACCCGACAGGGGACACAGATACGCAGTATTTT.

The chain uses TRBV20-1 and TRBJ2-5; D might be TRBD1 (7 bases). This CDR3 region has 13 residues. V was pared by 8 bases and J by 4 bases, with 17 bases between. Germline V gene sequence: CDR1 DFQATT, CDR2 SNEGSKA (reference sequence). Written as DNA, the CDR3 is TGCAGTCCAGGACAGGAGGGCGGAGAGACCCAGTACTTC. Its translation: CSPGQEGGETQYF.

In regard to this clonotype: One end of the junction does not line up with germline, which may come from a read error. V usage is TRBV4-1 and J usage is TRBJ1-1, with unresolved D. Germline CDR1 reads MGHRA; CDR2 reads YSYEKL. This CDR3 region has 15 residues. The CDR3 is CTSSQVPGRGTEVFF. The CDR3 coding sequence is TGCACCAGCAGCCAAGTTCCAGGACGTGGCACTGAAGTTTTCTTT.

This clonotype is a singleton in its sample. In this CDR3 the conserved last residue, phenylalanine or tryptophan, is missing, so a read error is likely. The J gene is TRBJ1-4, the V gene TRBV10-3; D gene uncertain. The CDR3 extends over 17 amino acids. Germline loops: CDR1 ENHRY, CDR2 SYGVKD. CDR3 in amino acids: CAISESHSGTTNEKLFS. The CDR3 region has the DNA TGTGCCATCAGTGAGTCCCATTCGGGCACAACCAATGAAAAACTGTTTTCT.

Turning to this clonotype: A read error may account for a junction end that differs from germline. This rearrangement joins TRBV11-2 to TRBJ2-3; a possible D gene is TRBD1 (5 bases). The DNA end favors TRBJ1-5, so the J call may be wrong. The V gene's germline CDR1 is SGHAT and CDR2 FQNNGV. The CDR3 length is 14 residues. The DNA for the CDR3 is TGTGCCAACAGCCCAGGGTTGTCAGCAGATACGCAGCATTTT. This sequence encodes CANSPGLSADTQHF.

Of note for this clonotype: Germline and junction disagree at one end, which may indicate a read error. The rearrangement uses TRBV5-1 and TRBJ2-1, with a possible D match to TRBD1 (7 bases). The CDR3 has 12 residues. Germline V gene data show CDR1 as SGHRS and CDR2 as YFSETQ. CDR3 bases: TGCGCCAGCAGCTCCGGACCAGGGGGGCGGTCCTTC. Translation gives CASSSGPGGRSF.

As concerns this clonotype: One end of the junction varies from germline; a read error may be responsible. The chain joins TRBV24-1 to TRBJ2-5; TRBD2 matches 8 bases. From germline, CDR1 is KGHDR and CDR2 SFDVKD. There are 16 residues in the CDR3. The CDR3 DNA follows: TGTGCCACCAGTGGTTTGTACAGCGGGAGTACAGAGACCCAGTACTTC. Its protein is CATSGLYSGSTETQYF.

With regard to this clonotype: A much larger clone lies one base from this, so it may be a read error. V gene TRBV7-9 combines with J gene TRBJ2-3; D call uncertain. Germline loops: CDR1 SEHNR, CDR2 FQNEAQ (reference sequence). This CDR3 is built from 14 residues. In nucleotides, the CDR3 is TGTGACAGCAGCTCCCTCGGGCGTCAAGATACGCAGTATTTT. This gives the protein CDSSSLGRQDTQYF. Full variable domain (rest looked up from reference TRBV7-9 and TRBJ2-3): DTGVSQNPRHKITKRGQNVTFRCDPISEHNRLYWYRQTLGQGPEFLTYFQNEAQLEKSRLLSDRFSAERPKGSFSTLEIQRTEQGDSAMYLCDSSSLGRQDTQYFGPGTRLTVL.

In this sample, this clonotype turned up once. The conserved phenylalanine or tryptophan normally closing the CDR3 is absent here, so this likely arose from a read error. The J gene is TRBJ1-6, the V gene TRBV13, with D perhaps matching TRBD1 (5 bases). Germline V gene sequence: CDR1 PRHDT, CDR2 FYEKMQ (reference sequence). The CDR3 is made up of 17 amino acids. DNA for the CDR3: TGTGCCAGCAGCCAAAACGACAGAAGCTCCTATAATTCACTCCTCCACTAT. Translating it yields CASSQNDRSSYNSLLHY.

In regard to this clonotype: A clone one base away is much larger, so this may be a read error. V usage is TRBV5-1 and J usage is TRBJ2-7; 11 positions match TRBD2. V dropped 5 bases and J dropped 5; count of bases not matched to a gene: 9. CDR3 size: 15 residues. The germline CDR1 and CDR2 sequences are SGHRS and YFSETQ. The DNA for the CDR3 is TGCGCCAGCAGGGGCTTTTCTAGCGGGAGGAACGAGCAGTACTTC. Translation gives CASRGFSSGRNEQYF.

The chain recombines TRBV5-1 with TRBJ2-1; TRBD2 might be the D (5 bases). The CDR3 extends over 12 amino acids. The ends were cut back, 5 bases at V and 8 bases at J, with 11 bases in the middle. Germline loops: CDR1 SGHRS, CDR2 YFSETQ. The CDR3 sequence is CASRSYGDEQFF. CDR3 DNA: TGCGCCAGCAGATCCTACGGGGATGAGCAGTTCTTC. Drawing the rest from reference TRBV5-1 and TRBJ2-1, the complete variable domain is KAGVTQTPRYLIKTRGQQVTLSCSPISGHRSVSWYQQTPGQGLQFLFEYFSETQRNKGNFPGRFSGRQFSNSRSEMNVSTLELGDSALYLCASRSYGDEQFFGPGTRLTVL.

This clonotype was counted many times. This chain connects TRBV10-3 to TRBJ1-6; 7 nucleotides line up with TRBD1. The ends lost 11 bases at V and 4 bases at J; junction bases unmatched: 8. The germline CDR1 and CDR2 sequences are ENHRY and SYGVKD. The CDR3 is 14 residues long. The CDR3 DNA is TGTGCCGTCACAGGGGATCCTTATAATTCACCCCTCCACTTT. Translation: CAVTGDPYNSPLHF.

Notes on this clonotype: Germline is not matched at one junction end, which may reflect a read error. V usage is TRBV29-1 and J usage is TRBJ2-1; D gene ambiguous. Germline V gene lookup returns CDR1 SQVTM and CDR2 ANQGSEA. This CDR3 is built from 16 residues. Written as DNA, the CDR3 is TGCATTGTTGAAGTGGGCGGCCCAAGGGCGTACAATGAGCAATTCTTC. This gives the protein CIVEVGGPRAYNEQFF.

Note on this clonotype: A much larger clone differs by one base, so this may be a read error. The V call is TRBV7-8, the J call TRBJ2-2, with 7 bases that match TRBD2. CDR1 is SGHVS and CDR2 is FQNEAQ in the germline V gene. CDR3 length: 16 residues. V shed 6 bases, J shed 7 bases, and the junction held 14 bases outside the gene matches. The DNA of the CDR3 is TGTGCCAGCAGGAGGGTATGGCGGGAGTTTATCGGGGAGCTGTTTTTT. Protein: CASRRVWREFIGELFF.

About this clonotype: One end of the junction varies from germline; a read error may be responsible. The chain links TRBV6-2 or TRBV6-3 to TRBJ2-2; D is possibly TRBD2 (6 bases). CDR3 length: 14 amino acids. Germline V gives CDR1 MNHEY, CDR2 SVGEGT. CDR3 sequence reads: CASMSLSGAGDLFF. The CDR3 bases are TGTGCCAGCATGTCTTTATCGGGAGCCGGGGATCTGTTTTTT.

This clonotype was detected a few times. A much more abundant neighbour one base away suggests this may be a read error. The CDR3 reads CASSISGSDTQYF. CDR3 coding DNA: TGTGCCAGCAGCATCAGCGGTTCTGATACGCAGTATTTT. V and J are TRBV9 and TRBJ2-3; perhaps TRBD2 as D (5 bases). The germline V gene has CDR1 SGDLS and CDR2 YYNGEE. V lost 4 bases, J lost 6 bases, and 12 bases lay in between. This CDR3 comprises 13 residues.

Points on this clonotype: An end of the junction differs from the germline gene, which may be a read error. The gene calls are TRBV11-1 and TRBJ2-1, with D hard to call. The CDR3 has 15 amino acids. Per germline, CDR1 SGHAT and CDR2 FQDESV (reference sequence). The CDR3 bases are TGTGCCAGCAGCTTAGAGAGGACGAGCTCCAATGGGCAGTTCTTC. Amino acid sequence: CASSLERTSSNGQFF.

Details on this clonotype: The missing conserved phenylalanine or tryptophan at the end of this CDR3 makes a read error likely. The chain joins TRBV11-1 to TRBJ2-7, with TRBD2 as a possible D gene (6 bases). Germline CDR1 SGHAT, CDR2 FQDESV (reference sequence). The V end lost 5 bases, the J end lost 5 bases, and 25 bases lay between the germline ends. This CDR3 is built from 17 residues. The CDR3 DNA is TGTGCCAGCAGCCTCCCAGAAGGTAGTGGGAGGACCGACGAGCAGTACTTG. This encodes CASSLPEGSGRTDEQYL.